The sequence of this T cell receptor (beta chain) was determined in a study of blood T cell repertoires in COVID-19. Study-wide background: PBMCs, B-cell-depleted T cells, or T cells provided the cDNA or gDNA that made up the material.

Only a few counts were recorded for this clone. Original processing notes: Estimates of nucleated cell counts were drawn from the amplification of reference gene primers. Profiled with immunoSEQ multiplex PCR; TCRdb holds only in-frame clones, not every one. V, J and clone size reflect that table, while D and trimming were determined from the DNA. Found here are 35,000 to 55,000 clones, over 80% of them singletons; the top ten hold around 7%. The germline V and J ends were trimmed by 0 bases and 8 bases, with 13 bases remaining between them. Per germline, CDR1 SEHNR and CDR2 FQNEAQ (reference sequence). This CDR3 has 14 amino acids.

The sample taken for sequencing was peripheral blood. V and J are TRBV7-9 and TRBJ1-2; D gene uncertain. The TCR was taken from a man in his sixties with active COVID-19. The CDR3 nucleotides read TGTGCCAGCAGCTTAGCGCGGCCCGGGGAGGGCTACACCTTC. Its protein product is CASSLARPGEGYTF. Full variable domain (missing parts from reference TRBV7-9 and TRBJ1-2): DTGVSQNPRHKITKRGQNVTFRCDPISEHNRLYWYRQTLGQGPEFLTYFQNEAQLEKSRLLSDRFSAERPKGSFSTLEIQRTEQGDSAMYLCASSLARPGEGYTFGSGTRLTVV.